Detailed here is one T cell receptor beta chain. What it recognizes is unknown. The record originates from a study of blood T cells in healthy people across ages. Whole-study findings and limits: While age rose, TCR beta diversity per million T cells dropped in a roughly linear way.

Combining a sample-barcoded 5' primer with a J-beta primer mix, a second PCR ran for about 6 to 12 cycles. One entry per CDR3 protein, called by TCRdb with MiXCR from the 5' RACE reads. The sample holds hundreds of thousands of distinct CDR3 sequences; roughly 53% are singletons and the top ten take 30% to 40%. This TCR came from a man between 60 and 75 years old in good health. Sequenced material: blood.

The CDR3 sequence: CSVRDGDQPQHF. The CDR3 coding sequence is TGCAGCGTCCGGGACGGAGATCAGCCCCAGCATTTT. This chain connects TRBV29-1 to TRBJ1-5, with D possibly TRBD1 on 5 matching bases. CDR1 is SQVTM and CDR2 is ANQGSEA in the germline V gene. The CDR3 extends over 12 amino acids. V was pared by 6 bases and J by 5 bases, with 11 bases between.